These 24 T cell receptor beta chains were sequenced from one sample in a study of blood T cells in healthy people across ages. The use of a sample-barcoded 5' primer and a J-beta primer mix characterized a second PCR of roughly 6 to 11 cycles. TCRdb re-called the 5' RACE reads with MiXCR, one entry per CDR3 protein. The profile shows approximately 800,000 distinct CDR3 sequences, 35% to 50% of them singletons. The sample consisted of blood. Receptor source: a man aged 80 or over in good health.

This chain links TRBV7-3 with TRBJ2-2, with a weak D call TRBD2 (6 bases). This CDR3 has 15 residues. V lost 7 bases, J lost 0 bases, and 12 bases lay in between. Germline lookup yields CDR1 SGHTA and CDR2 FQGTGA. The CDR3 protein is CASTSGTSNTGELFF. The CDR3 nucleotides read TGTGCCAGCACTTCCGGGACTTCGAACACCGGGGAGCTGTTTTTT. The whole variable domain, filled in from reference TRBV7-3 and TRBJ2-2, reads GAGVSQTPSNKVTEKGKYVELRCDPISGHTALYWYRQSLGQGPEFLIYFQGTGAADDSGLPNDRFFAVRPEGSVSTLKIQRTERGDSAVYLCASTSGTSNTGELFFGEGSRLTVL.

The chain is built from TRBV27 and TRBJ1-3; 8 nucleotides line up with TRBD1. The junction had 5 bases not matched to a gene; V was cut back by 6 bases and J by 4 bases. The CDR3 runs 14 residues. CDR1 is MNHEY, CDR2 SMNVEV, per germline (reference sequence). The CDR3 sequence: CASRLQGEGNTIYF. The CDR3 bases are TGTGCCAGCAGATTACAGGGGGAAGGAAACACCATATATTTT.

The chain is built from TRBV20-1 and TRBJ2-1; D is undetermined. CDR1 DFQATT and CDR2 SNEGSKA come from the germline V gene (reference sequence). V was cut by 0 bases and J by 7 bases, with 13 bases left in between. This CDR3 has 14 residues. CDR3 loop: CSARDPSKANEQFF. CDR3 nucleotide sequence: TGCAGTGCTAGAGATCCTAGTAAAGCTAATGAGCAGTTCTTC.

This clonotype was seen at least ten times. The genes are TRBV9 and TRBJ1-2; D ambiguous. CDR3 length equals 13 residues. Germline V gene lookup returns CDR1 SGDLS and CDR2 YYNGEE. V was trimmed by 0 bases and J by 2 bases, leaving 5 bases between them. Written as DNA, the CDR3 is TGTGCCAGCAGCGTAGGAACAAACTATGGCTACACCTTC. It encodes CASSVGTNYGYTF.

The chain couples TRBV9 to TRBJ2-5; 11 bases line up with TRBD1. The germline V gene encodes CDR1 SGDLS and CDR2 YYNGEE. CDR3 size: 15 residues. The ends lost 6 bases at V and 5 bases at J; junction bases unmatched: 9. CDR3 coding DNA: TGTGCCAGCACAACGGGGACAGGGGGAGTGGAGACCCAGTACTTC. It yields the protein CASTTGTGGVETQYF.

The chain employs TRBV20-1 and TRBJ2-2; 13 bases map to TRBD2. The CDR3 has 14 residues. Per the germline V gene, CDR1 is DFQATT and CDR2 is SNEGSKA (reference sequence). The V and J ends lost 7 bases and 6 bases, in that order; junction bases with no gene match: 5. The CDR3 sequence: CSVLTSGRSGELFF. Written as DNA, the CDR3 is TGCAGTGTTTTGACTAGCGGGAGGTCCGGGGAGCTGTTTTTT.

This clonotype was found once. V is TRBV5-5 and J is TRBJ2-5; the match to TRBD2 covers 8 bases. Per the germline V gene, CDR1 is SGHKS and CDR2 is YYEKEE (reference sequence). The CDR3 totals 14 residues. V was clipped by 6 bases and J by 2 bases; unmatched bases: 6. DNA of the CDR3: TGTGCCAGCAAACTGGGACTAGAGCAAGAGACCCAGTACTTC. This sequence encodes CASKLGLEQETQYF.

The J gene is TRBJ2-3, the V gene TRBV7-9; D uncertain. Germline CDR1 reads SEHNR; CDR2 reads FQNEAQ (reference sequence). CDR3 length: 15 residues. Trimming removed 1 base from V and 2 bases from J, with 10 bases in between. The CDR3 loop is CASSLGSPDTDTQYF. For the CDR3, the DNA is TGTGCCAGCAGCTTAGGTAGCCCGGACACAGATACGCAGTATTTT.

This clonotype was picked up a small number of times. This chain uses TRBV6-2 or TRBV6-3 with TRBJ2-1; 7 bases match TRBD2. V shed 7 bases, J shed 4 bases, and the junction held 7 bases outside the gene matches. Germline CDR1 reads MNHEY; CDR2 reads SVGEGT. CDR3 length equals 14 residues. As DNA, the CDR3 is TGTGCCAGCACCCCACGCGGGAGATACAATGAGCAGTTCTTC. This gives the protein CASTPRGRYNEQFF.

This clonotype was observed many times. The V gene is TRBV29-1, the J gene TRBJ2-3, with 7 bases fitting TRBD2. Unmatched junction bases numbered 6, after V lost 4 bases and J lost 5 bases. Per germline, CDR1 SQVTM and CDR2 ANQGSEA. The CDR3 sequence is 13 residues long. CDR3 sequence: CSVALAVRDTQYF. CDR3 coding DNA: TGCAGCGTTGCGCTAGCGGTGAGAGATACGCAGTATTTT.

The chain carries TRBV20-1 and TRBJ2-5; 9 bases match TRBD1. Per the germline V gene, CDR1 is DFQATT and CDR2 is SNEGSKA (reference sequence). The trim removed 4 bases at V and 2 bases at J, leaving 2 bases unmatched. The CDR3 totals 13 residues. This CDR3 reads CSAMTGGQETQYF. The CDR3 DNA reads as TGCAGTGCTATGACAGGGGGGCAAGAGACCCAGTACTTC.

The chain carries TRBV12-3 or TRBV12-4 and TRBJ1-2; D unclear. The CDR3 runs to 11 residues. Deletions cut 6 bases from V and 13 bases from J, with 15 bases between. The chain's CDR3 is CASSPVEPGTF. For the CDR3, the DNA is TGTGCCAGCAGCCCGGTGGAACCCGGCACCTTC.

This clonotype was counted only a few times. The chain uses TRBV5-1 and TRBJ2-1; TRBD1 agrees at 7 bases. Germline lookup yields CDR1 SGHRS and CDR2 YFSETQ. With 1 base clipped from V and 0 bases from J, the junction kept 7 bases outside the gene matches. This CDR3 has 17 amino acids. Written as DNA, the CDR3 is TGCGCCAGCAGCTTGCTGGGACAGCTTAGCTCCTACAATGAGCAGTTCTTC. Its translation is CASSLLGQLSSYNEQFF.

The chain recombines TRBV7-2 with TRBJ2-7, with TRBD2 matching 10 bases. Germline V lookup: CDR1 SGHTA, CDR2 FQGNSA. The CDR3 totals 16 residues. The V and J ends lost 4 bases and 7 bases, in that order; junction bases with no gene match: 13. CDR3 sequence reads: CASSSMGLAQYNEQYF. The CDR3 DNA reads as TGTGCCAGCAGCTCCATGGGACTAGCGCAGTACAATGAGCAGTACTTC.

A few counts support this clonotype. V and J are TRBV2 and TRBJ2-5; D remains unclear. The germline CDR1 and CDR2 sequences are SNHLY and FYNNEI. Trimming took 6 bases from V and 6 from J, leaving 11 bases between them. The CDR3 is made up of 12 amino acids. The CDR3, as DNA: TGTGCCAGCAGCCAAGCCCCCAAGACCCAGTACTTC. This codes for CASSQAPKTQYF.

This clonotype was counted a few times. J is TRBJ2-3 and V is TRBV20-1; D is possibly TRBD2 (5 bases). The CDR3 is 10 residues long. The V end was cut by 6 bases, the J end by 7 bases, with 8 bases between. Germline V gene lookup returns CDR1 DFQATT and CDR2 SNEGSKA (reference sequence). DNA of the CDR3: TGCAGTGCGAGCGGTCATACGCAGTATTTT. Translating gives CSASGHTQYF.

This clonotype was observed a handful of times. This chain links TRBV2 with TRBJ1-4, with D tentatively TRBD1 (6 bases). Trimming left V 6 bases short and J 3 bases short, with 14 bases between. The germline CDR1 and CDR2 sequences are SNHLY and FYNNEI. CDR3 length: 15 residues. CDR3 coding DNA: TGTGCCAGCAGGAGACAGGCATCCGCTAATGAAAAACTGTTTTTT. Translating gives CASRRQASANEKLFF.

Notes on this clonotype: A read error is possible here, since a much larger clone lies one base away. The CDR3 does not end in the conserved phenylalanine or tryptophan, so this is likely a read error. In nucleotides, the CDR3 is TGCAGCGTGGCTAAGACGGGGACTAGCCAAGAGACCCAGTACTCC. This codes for CSVAKTGTSQETQYS. The rearrangement uses TRBV29-1 and TRBJ2-5; 8 nucleotides line up with TRBD2. This CDR3 has 15 amino acids. V was clipped by 6 bases and J by 1 base; unmatched bases: 10. Germline CDR1 and CDR2: SQVTM and ANQGSEA.

This clonotype has a handful of counts. The chain carries TRBV6-5 and TRBJ1-1, with TRBD1 as a possible D gene (6 bases). Germline V gene data show CDR1 as MNHEY and CDR2 as SVGAGI. The CDR3 sequence is 14 residues long. V was shortened by 6 bases and J by 2 bases, with 13 bases between the two germline ends. CDR3 bases: TGTGCCAGCAGAGTATGGACAGACAACACTGAAGCTTTCTTT. Amino acid sequence: CASRVWTDNTEAFF.

The chain combines TRBV21-1 with TRBJ1-1; TRBD1 reflects the table's D call only, with no check against the DNA. TRBV21-1 is assigned pseudogene status. The CDR3 length is 16 residues. Written as DNA, the CDR3 is TGTGCCAGCAGCAAAGCTAATTGGGACAGGGGCACTGAAGCTTTCTTT. Its translation: CASSKANWDRGTEAFF.

A few counts support this clonotype. The chain couples TRBV7-2 to TRBJ2-7, with 13 bases matching TRBD2. The germline V gene encodes CDR1 SGHTA and CDR2 FQGNSA. The length of the CDR3 is 15 residues. The trim removed 7 bases at V and 4 bases at J, leaving 7 bases unmatched. CDR3: CASTVGLAGIYEQYF. The CDR3 DNA follows: TGTGCCAGCACCGTGGGACTAGCGGGAATTTACGAGCAGTACTTC.

This clonotype was seen ten or more times. One junction end disagrees with the germline gene, perhaps due to a read error. The genes are TRBV12-3 or TRBV12-4 and TRBJ2-3; D is undetermined. The CDR3 length is 14 residues. CDR3: CASSPTGSTDTQYF. Written as DNA, the CDR3 is TGCGCCAGCAGCCCCACCGGGAGCACAGATACGCAGTATTTT.

In its sample, this clonotype was seen a few times. The V gene is TRBV6-5, the J gene TRBJ2-3; TRBD2 aligns across 8 bases. After removal of 0 bases from V and 5 bases from J, the junction contained 1 base not matched to a gene. Germline CDR1 and CDR2: MNHEY and SVGAGI. CDR3 length: 14 residues. Here the CDR3 reads CASSYSLAGDTQYF. As DNA, the CDR3 is TGTGCCAGCAGTTACTCTCTAGCGGGAGATACGCAGTATTTT.

The rearrangement links TRBV12-3 or TRBV12-4 to TRBJ2-7, with D hard to call. The CDR3 is made up of 14 amino acids. The V gene lost 5 bases and the J gene lost 5 bases, with 16 bases spanning the gap. The CDR3 DNA follows: TGTGCCAGCAGTCCCAGGATAGAACCCCACGAGCAGTACTTC. Protein: CASSPRIEPHEQYF.